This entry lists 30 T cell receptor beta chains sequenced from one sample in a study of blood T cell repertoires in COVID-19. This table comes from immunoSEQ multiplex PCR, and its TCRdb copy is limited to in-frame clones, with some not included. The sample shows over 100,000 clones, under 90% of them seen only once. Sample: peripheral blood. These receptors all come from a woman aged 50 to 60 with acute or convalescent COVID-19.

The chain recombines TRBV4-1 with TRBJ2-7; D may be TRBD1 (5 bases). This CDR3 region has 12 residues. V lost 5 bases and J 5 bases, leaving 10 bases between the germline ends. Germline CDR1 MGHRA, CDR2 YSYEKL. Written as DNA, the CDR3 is TGCGCCAGCAGCTCTCAGGGTGACGAGCAGTACTTC. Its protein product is CASSSQGDEQYF.

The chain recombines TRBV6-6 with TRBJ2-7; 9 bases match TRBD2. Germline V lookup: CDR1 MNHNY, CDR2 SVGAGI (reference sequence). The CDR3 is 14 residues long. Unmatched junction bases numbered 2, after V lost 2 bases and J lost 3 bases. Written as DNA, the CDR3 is TGTGCCAGCAGTTACGCGGGGGGGGTCTACGAGCAGTACTTC. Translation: CASSYAGGVYEQYF.

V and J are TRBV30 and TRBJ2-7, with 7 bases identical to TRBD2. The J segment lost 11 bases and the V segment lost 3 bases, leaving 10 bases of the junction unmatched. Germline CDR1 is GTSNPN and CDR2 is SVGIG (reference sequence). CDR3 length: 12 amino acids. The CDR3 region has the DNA TGTGCCTGGAGCACAAGGGAGGGGAATAAGTACTTC. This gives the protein CAWSTREGNKYF.

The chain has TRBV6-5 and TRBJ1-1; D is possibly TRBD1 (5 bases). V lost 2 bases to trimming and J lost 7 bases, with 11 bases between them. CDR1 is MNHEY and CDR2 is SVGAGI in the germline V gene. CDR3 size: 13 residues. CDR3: CASSYPAQGEAFF. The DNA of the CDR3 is TGTGCCAGCAGTTACCCTGCCCAGGGTGAAGCTTTCTTT.

The CDR3 loop is CASSRDRDWQFF. The DNA of the CDR3 is TGTGCCAGCAGCCGCGACCGGGACTGGCAGTTCTTC. This chain links TRBV7-6 with TRBJ2-1, with D perhaps TRBD2 (6 bases). The CDR3 is 12 residues long. The V and J ends lost 5 bases and 12 bases respectively, with 14 bases between them. CDR1 is SGHVS, CDR2 FNYEAQ, per germline. The entire variable domain, with the rest obtained from reference TRBV7-6 and TRBJ2-1, is as follows: GAGVSQSPRYKVTKRGQDVALRCDPISGHVSLYWYRQALGQGPEFLTYFNYEAQQDKSGLPNDRFSAERPEGSISTLTIQRTEQRDSAMYRCASSRDRDWQFFGPGTRLTVL.

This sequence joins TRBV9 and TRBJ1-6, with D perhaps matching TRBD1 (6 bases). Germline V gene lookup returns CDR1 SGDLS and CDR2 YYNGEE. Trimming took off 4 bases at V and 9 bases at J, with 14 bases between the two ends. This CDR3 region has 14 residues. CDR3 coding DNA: TGTGCCAGCAGCCTGGGGGGGGGCGCTTCACCCCTCCACTTT. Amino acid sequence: CASSLGGGASPLHF.

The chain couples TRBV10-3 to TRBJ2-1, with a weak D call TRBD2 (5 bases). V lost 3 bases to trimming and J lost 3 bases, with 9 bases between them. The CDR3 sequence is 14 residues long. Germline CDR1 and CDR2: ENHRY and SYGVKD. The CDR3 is CAISEGLGYNEQFF. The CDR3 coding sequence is TGTGCCATCAGTGAAGGACTCGGCTACAATGAGCAGTTCTTC.

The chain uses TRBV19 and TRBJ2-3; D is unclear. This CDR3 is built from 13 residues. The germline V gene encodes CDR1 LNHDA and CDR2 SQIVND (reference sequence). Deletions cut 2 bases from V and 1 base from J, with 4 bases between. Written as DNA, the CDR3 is TGTGCCAGTAGTATAACAGGCACAGATACGCAGTATTTT. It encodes CASSITGTDTQYF.

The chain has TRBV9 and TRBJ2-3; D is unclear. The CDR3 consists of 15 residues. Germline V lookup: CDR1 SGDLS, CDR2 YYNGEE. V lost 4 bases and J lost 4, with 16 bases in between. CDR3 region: CASSPVASPADTQYF. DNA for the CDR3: TGTGCCAGCAGCCCCGTTGCTAGTCCGGCAGATACGCAGTATTTT. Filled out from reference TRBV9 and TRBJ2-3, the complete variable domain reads DSGVTQTPKHLITATGQRVTLRCSPRSGDLSVYWYQQSLDQGLQFLIQYYNGEERAKGNILERFSAQQFPDLHSELNLSSLELGDSALYFCASSPVASPADTQYFGPGTRLTVL.

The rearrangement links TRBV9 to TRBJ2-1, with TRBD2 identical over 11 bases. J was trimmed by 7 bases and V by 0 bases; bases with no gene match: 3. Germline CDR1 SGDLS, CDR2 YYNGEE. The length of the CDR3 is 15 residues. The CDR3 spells CASSVGTSGQNEQFF. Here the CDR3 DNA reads TGTGCCAGCAGCGTAGGGACTAGCGGGCAAAATGAGCAGTTCTTC.

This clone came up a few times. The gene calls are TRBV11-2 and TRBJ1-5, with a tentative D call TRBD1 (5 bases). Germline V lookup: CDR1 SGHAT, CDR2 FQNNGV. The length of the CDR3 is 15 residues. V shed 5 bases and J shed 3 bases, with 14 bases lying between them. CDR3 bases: TGTGCCAGCAGCCAGAGTTCAGGGTACAATCAGCCCCAGCATTTT. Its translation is CASSQSSGYNQPQHF.

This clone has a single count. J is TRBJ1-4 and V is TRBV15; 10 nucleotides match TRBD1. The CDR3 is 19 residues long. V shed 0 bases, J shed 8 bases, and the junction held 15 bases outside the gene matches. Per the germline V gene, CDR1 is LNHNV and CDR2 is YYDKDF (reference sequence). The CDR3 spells CATSRDLSTGGSLEEKLFF. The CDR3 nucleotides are TGTGCCACCAGCAGAGATCTCTCGACAGGGGGCTCTTTGGAAGAAAAACTGTTTTTT.

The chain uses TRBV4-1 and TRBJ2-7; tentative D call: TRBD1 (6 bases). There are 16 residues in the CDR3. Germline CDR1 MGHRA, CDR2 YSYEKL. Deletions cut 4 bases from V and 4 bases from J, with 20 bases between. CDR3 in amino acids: CASSPMQMIQGYEQYF. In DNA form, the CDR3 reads TGCGCCAGCAGCCCGATGCAGATGATCCAGGGGTACGAGCAGTACTTC.

CDR3 protein: CASSLDRGSYEQYF. CDR3 in DNA: TGTGCCAGCAGCTTGGACAGGGGCTCCTACGAGCAGTACTTC. The V gene is TRBV11-2, the J gene TRBJ2-7; 9 bases map to TRBD1. V gave up 3 bases and J gave up 0 bases; unmatched junction bases: 0. This CDR3 has 14 amino acids. CDR1 and CDR2 (germline): SGHAT, FQNNGV.

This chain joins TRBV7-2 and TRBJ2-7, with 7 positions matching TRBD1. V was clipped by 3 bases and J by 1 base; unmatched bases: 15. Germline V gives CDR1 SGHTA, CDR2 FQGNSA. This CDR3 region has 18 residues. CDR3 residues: CASSFLGARDSLSYEQYF. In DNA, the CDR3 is TGTGCCAGCAGCTTTTTGGGTGCCCGGGACAGTCTTTCCTACGAGCAGTACTTC.

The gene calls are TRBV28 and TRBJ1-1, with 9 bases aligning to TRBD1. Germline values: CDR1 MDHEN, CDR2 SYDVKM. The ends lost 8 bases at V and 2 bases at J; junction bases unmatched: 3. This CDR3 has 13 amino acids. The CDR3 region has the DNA TGTGCCAGCGCTACAGGGGGCAACACTGAAGCTTTCTTT. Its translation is CASATGGNTEAFF.

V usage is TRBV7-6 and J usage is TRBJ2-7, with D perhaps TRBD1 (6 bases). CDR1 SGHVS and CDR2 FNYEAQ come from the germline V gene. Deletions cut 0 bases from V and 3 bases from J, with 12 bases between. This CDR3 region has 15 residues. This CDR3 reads CASSLAPGDLYEQYF. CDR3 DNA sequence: TGTGCCAGCAGCTTAGCCCCAGGGGACCTCTACGAGCAGTACTTC.

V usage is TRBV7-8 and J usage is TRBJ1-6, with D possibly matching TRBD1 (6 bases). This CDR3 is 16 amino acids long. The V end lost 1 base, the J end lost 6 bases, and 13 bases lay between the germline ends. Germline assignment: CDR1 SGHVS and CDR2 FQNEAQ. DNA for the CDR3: TGTGCCAGCAGCTTAGGGGCGGACAGCCGTAATTCACCCCTCCACTTT. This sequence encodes CASSLGADSRNSPLHF. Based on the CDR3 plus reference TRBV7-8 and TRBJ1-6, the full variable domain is GAGVSQSPRYKVAKRGQDVALRCDPISGHVSLFWYQQALGQGPEFLTYFQNEAQLDKSGLPSDRFFAERPEGSVSTLKIQRTQQEDSAVYLCASSLGADSRNSPLHFGNGTRLTVT.

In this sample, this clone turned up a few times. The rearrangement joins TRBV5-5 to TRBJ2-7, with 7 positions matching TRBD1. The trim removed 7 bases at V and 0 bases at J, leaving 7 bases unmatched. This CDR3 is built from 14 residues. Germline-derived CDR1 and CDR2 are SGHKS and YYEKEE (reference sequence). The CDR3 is CASGYRGSSYEQYF. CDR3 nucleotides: TGTGCCAGCGGTTACAGGGGAAGCTCCTACGAGCAGTACTTC.

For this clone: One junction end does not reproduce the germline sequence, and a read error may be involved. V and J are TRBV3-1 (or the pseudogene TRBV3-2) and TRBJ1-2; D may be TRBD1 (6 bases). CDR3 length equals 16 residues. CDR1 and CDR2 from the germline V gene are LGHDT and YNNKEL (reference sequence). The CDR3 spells CASSQFRGSSNYGYTF. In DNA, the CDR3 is TGTGCCAGCAGCCAGTTCAGGGGTAGTAGCAACTATGGCTATACCTTC.

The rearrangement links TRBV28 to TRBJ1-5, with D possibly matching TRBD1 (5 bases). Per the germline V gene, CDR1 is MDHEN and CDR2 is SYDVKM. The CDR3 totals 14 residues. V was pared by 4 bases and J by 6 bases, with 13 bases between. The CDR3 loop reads CASSSRGGSQPQHF. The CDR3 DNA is TGTGCCAGCAGTTCCCGGGGGGGGAGTCAGCCCCAGCATTTT.

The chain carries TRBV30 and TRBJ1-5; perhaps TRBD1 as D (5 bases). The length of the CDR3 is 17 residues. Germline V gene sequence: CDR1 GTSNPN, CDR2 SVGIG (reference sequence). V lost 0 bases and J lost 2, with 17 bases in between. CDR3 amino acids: CAWSVRRVTGGNQPQHF. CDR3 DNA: TGTGCCTGGAGTGTACGGCGAGTAACAGGCGGCAATCAGCCCCAGCATTTT.

CDR3 residues: CASSELPGLGFF. The CDR3 DNA follows: TGTGCCAGCAGTGAACTCCCGGGATTAGGCTTCTTC. The chain couples TRBV2 to TRBJ2-1, with TRBD2 as a possible D gene (5 bases). The V gene lost 2 bases and the J gene lost 16 bases, with 15 bases spanning the gap. CDR1 is SNHLY and CDR2 is FYNNEI in the germline V gene. The length of the CDR3 is 12 residues.

Here the CDR3 DNA reads TGCAGCATCGGGACAGGGGGGACTAATGAAAAACTGTTTTTT. Translating gives CSIGTGGTNEKLFF. V usage is TRBV29-1 and J usage is TRBJ1-4, with TRBD1 matching over 11 bases. Germline V CDR1 and CDR2: SQVTM, ANQGSEA. V shed 8 bases, J shed 2 bases, and the junction held 4 bases outside the gene matches. CDR3 length: 14 amino acids.

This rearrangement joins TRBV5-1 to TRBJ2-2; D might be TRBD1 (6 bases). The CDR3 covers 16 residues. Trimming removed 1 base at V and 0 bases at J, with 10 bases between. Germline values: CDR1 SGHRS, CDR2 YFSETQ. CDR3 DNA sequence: TGCGCCAGCAGCTTGCAGGGGACCGCGAACACCGGGGAGCTGTTTTTT. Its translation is CASSLQGTANTGELFF.

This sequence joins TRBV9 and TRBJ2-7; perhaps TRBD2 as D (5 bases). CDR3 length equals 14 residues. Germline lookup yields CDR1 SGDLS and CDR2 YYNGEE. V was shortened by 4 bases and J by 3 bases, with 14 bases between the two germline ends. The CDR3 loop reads CASSLGLLGYEQYF. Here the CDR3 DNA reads TGTGCCAGCAGCCTCGGACTGTTGGGCTACGAGCAGTACTTC. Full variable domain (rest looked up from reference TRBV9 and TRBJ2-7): DSGVTQTPKHLITATGQRVTLRCSPRSGDLSVYWYQQSLDQGLQFLIQYYNGEERAKGNILERFSAQQFPDLHSELNLSSLELGDSALYFCASSLGLLGYEQYFGPGTRLTVT.

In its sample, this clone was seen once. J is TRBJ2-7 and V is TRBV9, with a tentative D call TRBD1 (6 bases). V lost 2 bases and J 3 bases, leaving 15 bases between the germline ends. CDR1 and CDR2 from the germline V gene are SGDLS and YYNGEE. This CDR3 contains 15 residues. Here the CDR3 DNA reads TGTGCCAGCAGCGTTACAGAAGGGGGTGGCTACGAGCAGTACTTC. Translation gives CASSVTEGGGYEQYF.

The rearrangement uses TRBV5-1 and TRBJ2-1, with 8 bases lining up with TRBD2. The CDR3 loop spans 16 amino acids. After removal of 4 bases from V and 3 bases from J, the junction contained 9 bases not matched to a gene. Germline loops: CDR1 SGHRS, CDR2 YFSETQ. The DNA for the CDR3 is TGCGCCAGCAGCCCTCGGGAGCGGGGGATCTACAATGAGCAGTTCTTC. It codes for CASSPRERGIYNEQFF.

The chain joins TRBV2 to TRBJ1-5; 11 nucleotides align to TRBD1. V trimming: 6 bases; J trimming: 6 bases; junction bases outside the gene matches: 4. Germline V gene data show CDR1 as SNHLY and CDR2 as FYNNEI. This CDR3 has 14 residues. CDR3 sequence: CASSAGTGGQPQHF. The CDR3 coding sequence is TGTGCCAGCAGCGCAGGGACAGGGGGTCAGCCCCAGCATTTT.

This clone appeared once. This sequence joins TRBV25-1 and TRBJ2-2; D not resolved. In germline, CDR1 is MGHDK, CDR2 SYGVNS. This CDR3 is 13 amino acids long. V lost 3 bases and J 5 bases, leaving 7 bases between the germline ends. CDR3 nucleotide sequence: TGTGCCAGCAGTGACTCCGGGACCGGGGAGCTGTTTTTT. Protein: CASSDSGTGELFF. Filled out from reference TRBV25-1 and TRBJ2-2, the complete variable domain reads EADIYQTPRYLVIGTGKKITLECSQTMGHDKMYWYQQDPGMELHLIHYSYGVNSTEKGDLSSESTVSRIRTEHFPLTLESARPSHTSQYLCASSDSGTGELFFGEGSRLTVL.